This T cell receptor (beta chain) was obtained from a study of blood T cells in healthy people across ages. Regarding the study as a whole: Strong correlation existed between TCR beta diversity and naive T cell percentage. Naive CD4+ cells and diversity were both higher in long-lived donors than in aged donors. Since the PBMCs were unsorted, naive and antigen-experienced cells could not be conclusively compared.

Using a J-beta primer mix together with a sample-barcoded 5' primer, a second PCR was run for roughly 6 to 12 cycles. TCRdb itself ran the 5' RACE reads through MiXCR, one entry per CDR3 protein. The sample consists of roughly 1.4 million distinct CDR3 sequences, approximately 59% of them appearing once. About this clonotype itself: Its antigen remains unknown.

The CDR3 runs 15 residues. The ends were cut back, 4 bases at V and 2 bases at J, with 15 bases in the middle. Germline V gene data show CDR1 as SGHVS and CDR2 as FNYEAQ. This clonotype was obtained from a man aged 18 to 30 in good health. This rearrangement joins TRBV7-6 to TRBJ2-7; the D gene is possibly TRBD1 (5 bases). Sequencing used blood. The DNA for the CDR3 is TGTGCCAGCAGCTCAAACCAGATAGGGGCCTACGAGCAGTACTTC. This codes for CASSSNQIGAYEQYF.